This T cell receptor (beta chain) was sequenced for a study of regulatory T cells in long-lasting Graves disease. Time point: newly diagnosed GD, antithyroid drugs for less than 3 months. The TCR library was made from RNA extracted from PBMCs. Tubes containing EDTA received approximately 9 milliliters of drawn peripheral blood. Assembly of TCR beta libraries relied on iRepertoire HTBI primers together with Arm-PCR of CDR3 regions. TCRdb re-called the multiplex PCR reads through MiXCR, storing one row per CDR3 protein. The sample has hundreds of thousands of distinct CDR3 sequences; roughly 15% are singletons. This clonotype is labeled medium-sized. V lost 5 bases and J lost 6; bases outside the gene matches: 7. The CDR3 spans 14 residues. Per the germline V gene, CDR1 is MGHRA and CDR2 is YSYEKL.

The sequencing used peripheral blood mononuclear cells (PBMCs), collected at new diagnosis, from a patient treated with antithyroid drugs. This receptor was obtained from a female donor with Graves disease. The gene calls are TRBV4-1 and TRBJ2-3; 8 positions agree with TRBD2. For the CDR3, the DNA is TGCGCCAGCAGCGCGAGCGGGGGAGAGGATACGCAGTATTTT. Encoded protein: CASSASGGEDTQYF.